The rows below give T cell receptor beta chains drawn from one sample of a study of vaccination effects on CD4 cells after COVID-19. Their cognate antigens are unknown. Assay used: immunoSEQ multiplex PCR; TCRdb lists only in-frame clones, some missing. The data contain tens of thousands of clones, 80% to 85% of them singletons. The specimen comprised CD4+ T cells from PBMCs cultured with HCoV-229E spike peptides, sampled after COVID-19 vaccination. The receptors derive from a human donor who received a COVID-19 vaccine. The CDR3 runs from the conserved cysteine through the conserved F or W. A D gene is named only where the DNA matches it firmly. Rows may omit the clone size; those that give it use once, few, many or a size class.

>few|TRBV6-5|.|TRBJ1-1
CASSLNRVLNTEAFF
TGTGCCAGCAGTTTAAACAGGGTCTTGAACACTGAAGCTTTCTTT
>.|TRBV4-2|TRBD2|TRBJ2-3
CASSQEGSSGGTDTQYF
TGTGCCAGCAGCCAAGAGGGATCTAGCGGGGGCACAGATACGCAGTATTTT
>.|TRBV6-5|TRBD1|TRBJ1-6
CASSSNRGGNSPLHF
TGTGCCAGCAGTTCAAACAGGGGAGGCAATTCACCCCTCCACTTT
>.|TRBV7-8|.|TRBJ2-3
CASSLVGGLTDTQYF
TGTGCCAGCAGCTTAGTCGGCGGTCTCACAGATACGCAGTATTTT
>.|TRBV14|.|TRBJ1-2
CASSQGSLGEGYTF
TGTGCCAGCAGCCAAGGATCCCTCGGGGAGGGCTACACCTTC
>once|TRBV4-3|.|TRBJ2-5
CASSQDASTDQYF
TGCGCCAGCAGCCAAGATGCCTCTACTGACCAGTACTTC
>.|TRBV2|.|TRBJ1-5
CASSVLGAGQPQHF
TGTGCCAGCAGTGTGTTGGGGGCAGGTCAGCCCCAGCATTTT
>few|TRBV7-2|.|TRBJ1-5
CASSFSSGRFNQPQHF
TGTGCCAGCAGCTTCTCCTCCGGGAGATTCAATCAGCCCCAGCATTTT
>.|TRBV6-2/TRBV6-3|.|TRBJ1-2
CASSRDSYGYTF
TGTGCCAGCAGTCGCGACAGCTATGGCTACACCTTC
>.|TRBV18|.|TRBJ2-6
CASSPLDVSGANVLTF
TGTGCCAGCTCACCACTGGACGTCTCTGGGGCCAACGTCCTGACTTTC
>.|TRBV30|.|TRBJ2-2
CAWGTGTGTGELFF
TGTGCCTGGGGGACCGGGACTGGGACCGGGGAGCTGTTTTTT
>.|TRBV24-1|TRBD1|TRBJ2-1
CATSDEGQGYNEQFF
TGTGCCACCAGTGACGAGGGACAGGGGTACAATGAGCAGTTCTTC
>.|TRBV5-4|.|TRBJ2-3
CASSYNGLVSGDTQYF
TGTGCCAGCAGCTATAACGGACTCGTTAGTGGAGATACGCAGTATTTT
>.|TRBV19|.|TRBJ1-2
CASTEGFGRYGYTF
TGTGCCAGCACCGAAGGGTTTGGAAGATATGGCTACACCTTC
>.|TRBV21-1|.|TRBJ2-1
CASSKVSGGHYNEQFF
TGTGCCAGCAGCAAAGTATCCGGGGGGCACTACAATGAGCAGTTCTTC
>few|TRBV24-1|.|TRBJ2-5
CATSDLTLSGETQYF
TGTGCCACCAGTGATTTAACACTCTCTGGGGAGACCCAGTACTTC
>.|TRBV25-1|TRBD2|TRBJ2-1
CAAGGPNNEQFF
TGTGCTGCGGGGGGGCCGAACAATGAGCAGTTCTTC
>.|TRBV19|TRBD1|TRBJ1-2
CASSIGSGQGVSANYGYTF
TGTGCCAGTAGTATCGGCTCGGGACAGGGTGTATCGGCTAACTATGGCTACACCTTC
>.|TRBV24-1|.|TRBJ1-4
CATSDATFGTGKLFF
TGTGCCACCAGTGATGCTACCTTCGGGACCGGTAAACTGTTTTTT
>.|TRBV6-5|.|TRBJ2-5
CASSYSRTFQETQYF
TGTGCCAGCAGTTACTCCCGGACTTTCCAAGAGACCCAGTACTTC
>once|TRBV5-1|TRBD1|TRBJ1-3
CASSFGTEFGNTIYF
TGCGCCAGCAGTTTTGGGACAGAGTTTGGAAACACCATATATTTT
>.|TRBV30|.|TRBJ1-5
CAWRNHNQPQHF
TGTGCCTGGAGAAACCACAATCAGCCCCAGCATTTT
>.|TRBV29-1|.|TRBJ1-1
CSARRGGDTEAFF
TGCAGCGCCCGTCGGGGTGGTGACACTGAAGCTTTCTTT
>few|TRBV19|.|TRBJ1-1
CASSMKADTEAFF
TGTGCCAGTAGTATGAAGGCAGACACTGAAGCTTTCTTT
>.|TRBV11-1|TRBD1|TRBJ1-6
CASSFGAAGGSPLHF
TGTGCCAGCAGCTTCGGAGCGGCAGGGGGTTCACCCCTCCACTTT
>.|TRBV4-1|.|TRBJ1-4
CASRRTLNEKLFF
TGCGCCAGCAGAAGGACCCTCAATGAAAAACTGTTTTTT
>.|TRBV2|TRBD1|TRBJ1-1
CASRYRGIDTEAFF
TGTGCCAGCAGATACAGGGGGATTGACACTGAAGCTTTCTTT
>once|TRBV5-5|.|TRBJ2-5
CASTQGQQETQYF
TGTGCCAGCACCCAAGGACAGCAAGAGACCCAGTACTTC
>medium-sized|TRBV5-5|TRBD1|TRBJ2-3
CASSPGQGETDTQYF
TGTGCCAGCAGCCCGGGACAGGGGGAAACAGATACGCAGTATTTT
>.|TRBV6-5|.|TRBJ1-1
CASSYSSEGPNTEAFF
TGTGCCAGCAGTTACTCGAGTGAAGGGCCGAACACTGAAGCTTTCTTT
>.|TRBV25-1|.|TRBJ2-1
CASSEGGRHEQFF
TGTGCCAGCAGTGAGGGGGGGCGGCATGAGCAGTTCTTC
>.|TRBV6-5|.|TRBJ1-6
CASSYTGATSPLHF
TGTGCCAGCAGTTACACCGGGGCAACATCACCCCTCCACTTT
>.|TRBV19|.|TRBJ1-2
CASSFQGFYGYTF
TGTGCCAGTAGTTTTCAGGGGTTCTATGGCTACACCTTC
>once|TRBV19|.|TRBJ2-1
CASSPQGGAEQFF
TGTGCCAGTAGTCCCCAGGGAGGTGCTGAGCAGTTCTTC
>.|TRBV3-1/TRBV3-2|.|TRBJ1-1
CASSQETRMNTEAFF
TGTGCCAGCAGCCAAGAAACGAGGATGAACACTGAAGCTTTCTTT
>.|TRBV30|.|TRBJ1-6
CAWSVGNPLHF
TGTGCCTGGAGTGTAGGAAACCCCCTCCACTTT
>.|TRBV6-1|.|TRBJ1-3
CASSELYPSSGNTIYF
TGTGCCAGCAGTGAACTCTACCCGAGCTCTGGAAACACCATATATTTT
>.|TRBV4-3|TRBD1|TRBJ1-4
CASSQVQGEKLFF
TGCGCCAGCAGCCAAGTACAGGGGGAAAAACTGTTTTTT
>.|TRBV24-1|TRBD1|TRBJ2-2
CATSDFDRGRTGELFF
TGTGCCACCAGTGATTTCGACAGGGGGCGTACCGGGGAGCTGTTTTTT
>.|TRBV28|TRBD1|TRBJ2-5
CASSLGTGNFQETQYF
TGTGCCAGCAGTTTAGGGACAGGTAACTTTCAAGAGACCCAGTACTTC
>.|TRBV2|.|TRBJ1-2
CASSDRVYGYTF
TGTGCCAGCAGTGACAGGGTCTATGGCTACACCTTC
>few|TRBV3-1/TRBV3-2|.|TRBJ1-6
CASSSGTSRWSPLHF
TGTGCCAGCAGCTCCGGGACAAGCCGTTGGTCACCCCTCCACTTT
>once|TRBV4-3|.|TRBJ2-3
CASSQVSDGHTDTQYF
TGCGCCAGCAGCCAAGTTTCGGACGGCCACACAGATACGCAGTATTTT
>.|TRBV3-1/TRBV3-2|TRBD1|TRBJ2-5
CASSQDGRQGVGETQYF
TGTGCCAGCAGCCAAGATGGGCGACAGGGGGTTGGAGAGACCCAGTACTTC
>few|TRBV5-5|TRBD1|TRBJ2-5
CASSEGGWETQYF
TGTGCCAGCAGCGAAGGGGGCTGGGAGACCCAGTACTTC
>.|TRBV7-3|TRBD1|TRBJ2-4
CASSPGTGPSKNIQYF
TGTGCCAGCAGCCCCGGGACAGGGCCATCCAAAAACATTCAGTACTTC
>.|TRBV28|TRBD1|TRBJ2-5
CASSLWAGGAETQYF
TGTGCCAGCAGTTTATGGGCAGGGGGCGCGGAGACCCAGTACTTC
>.|TRBV19|.|TRBJ1-2
CASSIRDGTTAGYTF
TGTGCCAGTAGTATTAGGGACGGGACAACGGCTGGCTACACCTTC
>.|TRBV18|TRBD1|TRBJ1-2
CASSVAGGGYTF
TGTGCCAGCTCAGTTGCAGGGGGTGGCTACACCTTC
>.|TRBV5-1|TRBD1|TRBJ1-5
CASSWTGGKDQPQHF
TGCGCCAGCAGCTGGACAGGGGGCAAGGATCAGCCCCAGCATTTT
>.|TRBV5-1|.|TRBJ2-3
CASSLLRRDTDTQYF
TGCGCCAGCAGCCTCCTTCGCCGTGACACAGATACGCAGTATTTT
>.|TRBV6-5|.|TRBJ2-5
CASTRGQETQYF
TGTGCCAGCACCAGGGGCCAAGAGACCCAGTACTTC
>.|TRBV18|.|TRBJ1-1
CASSPLSGNTEAFF
TGTGCCAGCTCACCACTGAGTGGGAACACTGAAGCTTTCTTT
>.|TRBV5-1|.|TRBJ2-6
CASSLQGSSGANVLTF
TGCGCCAGCAGCTTACAGGGTAGCTCTGGGGCCAACGTCCTGACTTTC
>.|TRBV12-3/TRBV12-4|.|TRBJ1-1
CASLGQFAEAFF
TGTGCCAGCTTGGGGCAGTTCGCTGAAGCTTTCTTT
>.|TRBV12-3/TRBV12-4|TRBD1|TRBJ1-3
CASDRAGNTIYF
TGTGCCAGCGACAGGGCTGGAAACACCATATATTTT
>.|TRBV5-1|TRBD1|TRBJ1-1
CASSPGQGPMNTEAFF
TGCGCCAGCAGCCCGGGACAGGGGCCCATGAACACTGAAGCTTTCTTT
>once|TRBV24-1|.|TRBJ2-5
CATSEPGRFETQYF
TGTGCCACCAGTGAACCGGGACGCTTTGAGACCCAGTACTTC
>.|TRBV19|.|TRBJ1-5
CASSIDAVQPQHF
TGTGCCAGTAGTATAGATGCGGTTCAGCCCCAGCATTTT
>.|TRBV6-6|.|TRBJ1-6
CASRVTGTNSPLHF
TGTGCCAGCAGGGTAACAGGGACTAATTCACCCCTCCACTTT